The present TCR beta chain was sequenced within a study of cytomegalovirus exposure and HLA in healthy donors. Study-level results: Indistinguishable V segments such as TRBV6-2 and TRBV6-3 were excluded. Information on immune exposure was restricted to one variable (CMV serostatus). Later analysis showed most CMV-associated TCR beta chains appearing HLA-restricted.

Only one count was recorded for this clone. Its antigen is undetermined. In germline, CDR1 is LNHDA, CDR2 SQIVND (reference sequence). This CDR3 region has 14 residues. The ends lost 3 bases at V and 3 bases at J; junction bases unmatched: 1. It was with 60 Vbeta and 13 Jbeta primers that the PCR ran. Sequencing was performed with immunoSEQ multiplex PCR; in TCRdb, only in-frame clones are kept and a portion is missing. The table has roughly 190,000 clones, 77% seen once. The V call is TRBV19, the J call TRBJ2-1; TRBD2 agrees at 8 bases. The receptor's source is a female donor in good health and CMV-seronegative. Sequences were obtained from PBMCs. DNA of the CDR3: TGTGCCAGTAGTATTGGGACTAGCTACAATGAGCAGTTCTTC. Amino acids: CASSIGTSYNEQFF.